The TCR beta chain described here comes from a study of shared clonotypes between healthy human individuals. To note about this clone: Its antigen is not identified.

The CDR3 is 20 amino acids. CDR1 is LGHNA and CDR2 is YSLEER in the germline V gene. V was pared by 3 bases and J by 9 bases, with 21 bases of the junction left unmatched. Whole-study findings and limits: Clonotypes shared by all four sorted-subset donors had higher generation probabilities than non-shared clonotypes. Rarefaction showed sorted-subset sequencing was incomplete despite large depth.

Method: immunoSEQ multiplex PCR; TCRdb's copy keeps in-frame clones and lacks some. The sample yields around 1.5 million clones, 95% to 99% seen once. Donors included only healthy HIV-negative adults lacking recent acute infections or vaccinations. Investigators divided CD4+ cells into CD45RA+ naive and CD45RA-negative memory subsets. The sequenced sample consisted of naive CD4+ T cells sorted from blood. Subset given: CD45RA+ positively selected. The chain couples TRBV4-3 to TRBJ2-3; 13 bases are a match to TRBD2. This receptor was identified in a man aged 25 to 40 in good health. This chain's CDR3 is CASSQAGTPGTSGTLGTQYF. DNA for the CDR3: TGCGCCAGCAGCCAGGCCGGGACACCGGGGACTAGCGGGACCCTTGGGACGCAGTATTTT.